This is a list of T cell receptor beta chains from one sample in a study of T cell repertoires in cytomegalovirus infection. Antigens for these TCRs are unknown. A single record per CDR3 protein comes from TCRdb applying MiXCR to the reads. The sample yields 800,000 to 950,000 distinct CDR3 sequences, over 25% seen once. Specimen: cultured CD8+ T cells from PBMCs, collected from culture after CMV antigen stimulation. The receptors were gathered from a human donor in good health (CMV status not recorded). Some clones in this sample may be carry-over from other donors' samples. Both conserved end residues are part of each CDR3. D genes are given only for firm matches. Some rows mark clone size as missing; the rest say once, few, many or name a class of expanded clone.

CATSAGTGDWGEQFF TGTGCCACCAGCGCCGGGACAGGGGATTGGGGTGAGCAGTTCTTC TRBV24-1 TRBD1 . TRBJ2-1
CASSPRQMNTEAFF TGTGCCAGCAGTCCCAGACAGATGAACACTGAAGCTTTCTTT TRBV12-3/TRBV12-4 . . TRBJ1-1
CASSPHWETQYF TGTGCCAGCAGTCCCCACTGGGAGACCCAGTACTTC TRBV12-3/TRBV12-4 . . TRBJ2-5
CASSSERRTEAFF TGTGCCAGCAGCTCCGAGCGGCGGACTGAAGCTTTCTTT TRBV11-2 . . TRBJ1-1
CASSLPPRERHTDTQYF TGTGCCAGCAGTTTACCCCCTAGGGAGCGGCACACAGATACGCAGTATTTT TRBV27 . few TRBJ2-3
CASSMSSGGLTEAFF TGTGCCAGCAGTATGTCTTCAGGGGGTCTTACTGAAGCTTTCTTT TRBV6-2/TRBV6-3 TRBD1 . TRBJ1-1
CAISTRDRGTDTQYF TGTGCCATCAGTACCCGGGACAGGGGCACAGATACGCAGTATTTT TRBV12-3/TRBV12-4 TRBD1 . TRBJ2-3
CASRISSNTEAFF TGTGCCAGCAGAATAAGTTCCAACACTGAAGCTTTCTTT TRBV6-6 . . TRBJ1-1
CASSQTPGDSTEAFF TGCGCCAGCAGCCAAACCCCGGGGGATTCCACTGAAGCTTTCTTT TRBV4-1 . few TRBJ1-1
CASSEGWGNQPQHF TGTGCCAGTAGCGAGGGCTGGGGCAATCAGCCCCAGCATTTT TRBV19 . . TRBJ1-5
CASSHRTGPWGNQPQHF TGCGCCAGCAGCCACCGAACAGGGCCCTGGGGCAATCAGCCCCAGCATTTT TRBV4-3 . few TRBJ1-5
CSAVPTTGSNQPQHF TGCAGTGCCGTTCCAACTACAGGGAGCAATCAGCCCCAGCATTTT TRBV20-1 . few TRBJ1-5
CAAAKEGLVYGYTF TGTGCGGCGGCAAAAGAAGGGTTGGTCTATGGCTACACCTTC TRBV27 . . TRBJ1-2
CASSLTVGSGANVLTF TGTGCCAGCAGTTTAACGGTGGGGTCTGGGGCCAACGTCCTGACTTTC TRBV12-3/TRBV12-4 . few TRBJ2-6
CASSLSETNEKLFF TGTGCCAGCAGCTTATCTGAAACTAATGAAAAACTGTTTTTT TRBV7-9 . . TRBJ1-4
CASEGQGLFSGANVLTF TGTGCCAGCGAGGGACAGGGCTTGTTCTCTGGGGCCAACGTCCTGACTTTC TRBV2 TRBD1 . TRBJ2-6
CASSLRPGLALADTQYF TGTGCCAGCAGCCTGCGACCGGGACTAGCGTTAGCAGATACGCAGTATTTT TRBV6-5 TRBD2 . TRBJ2-3
CASSTRVDGNTIYF TGTGCCAGCAGCACAAGGGTGGATGGAAACACCATATATTTT TRBV7-9 . . TRBJ1-3
CASSFLPRSGSGTDNRSTYEQYF TGTGCCAGCAGTTTCCTCCCTCGCTCCGGGTCCGGGACAGATAATCGATCGACCTACGAGCAGTACTTC TRBV6-6 TRBD1 many TRBJ2-7
CSAIHTGQGFRNYGYTF TGCAGTGCTATCCACACAGGGCAGGGTTTTCGGAACTATGGCTACACCTTC TRBV20-1 . few TRBJ1-2
CASSPSSFSGAEAFF TGTGCCAGCAGCCCCTCGTCTTTTTCTGGGGCTGAAGCTTTCTTT TRBV7-2 . few TRBJ1-1
CASYRPRGVTGELFF TGTGCCAGCTATAGACCCAGGGGGGTTACCGGGGAGCTGTTTTTT TRBV27 . . TRBJ2-2
CASSLKTGRETQYF TGTGCCAGCAGCCTTAAGACAGGGCGGGAGACCCAGTACTTC TRBV7-6 TRBD1 many TRBJ2-5
CASGRTSTWEETQYF TGTGCCAGTGGGAGAACTAGCACATGGGAGGAGACCCAGTACTTC TRBV19 . few TRBJ2-5
CASSYTLRGGATGELFF TGTGCCAGCAGTTACACCCTTCGCGGGGGGGCAACCGGGGAGCTGTTTTTT TRBV6-1 TRBD2 . TRBJ2-2
CASSLGGQEPQHF TGTGCCAGCAGCTTGGGGGGACAGGAGCCCCAGCATTTT TRBV7-3 TRBD1 few TRBJ1-5
CASSPGTDDYGYTF TGTGCCAGCAGCCCCGGGACCGACGATTATGGCTACACCTTC TRBV6-5 . many TRBJ1-2
CASDNGGIYQPQHF TGTGCCAGCGATAACGGCGGCATATATCAGCCCCAGCATTTT TRBV2 . . TRBJ1-5
CSPRERGRNIQYF TGCAGTCCCCGTGAGCGGGGTAGGAACATTCAGTACTTC TRBV20-1 TRBD2 few TRBJ2-4
CASSLAGTGTDYTF TGTGCCAGCAGTCTCGCCGGGACAGGGACAGACTACACCTTC TRBV12-3/TRBV12-4 TRBD1 few TRBJ1-2
CASSLVGDGGSLRDEQFF TGTGCCAGCAGCTTAGTGGGAGACGGGGGATCACTTCGCGATGAGCAGTTCTTC TRBV7-9 . many TRBJ2-1
CSVEAFGHGSNTEAFF TGCAGCGTTGAAGCCTTCGGGCACGGCTCGAACACTGAAGCTTTCTTT TRBV29-1 . . TRBJ1-1
CASSSDSAEQFF TGTGCCAGCAGTTCCGACTCCGCCGAGCAGTTCTTC TRBV28 . . TRBJ2-1